The 30 T cell receptor beta chains listed next were all sequenced from one sample in a study of OX40 agonist ivuxolimab in advanced cancers. Sequencing used immunoSEQ multiplex PCR; TCRdb keeps in-frame clones, though not all of them. Of several thousand clones listed, approximately 73% are singletons. The sequencing used CD4+ or CD8+ T cells sorted from blood, collected in a trial of the OX40 agonist ivuxolimab. The source of these receptors is an adult with an advanced solid tumor such as melanoma, head and neck, liver or kidney cancer.

The table lists this clone with a few counts. The V and J genes are TRBV6-7 and TRBJ2-3; no clear D gene. TRBV6-7 is recorded as an ORF, its role being uncertain. V was cut by 0 bases and J by 5 bases, with 6 bases left in between. The CDR3 runs 13 residues. The CDR3, as DNA: TGTGCCAGCAGTTACTCGGACGGAGATACGCAGTATTTT. As protein: CASSYSDGDTQYF.

This chain joins TRBV21-1 and TRBJ2-5; no DNA check was done on the table's D call, TRBD2. TRBV21-1 constitutes a pseudogene. CDR3 length: 15 amino acids. CDR3 sequence: CASSTRDSLSGTQYF. The CDR3 region has the DNA TGTGCCAGCAGCACCCGGGACTCCCTATCCGGGACCCAGTACTTC.

V and J are TRBV4-2 and TRBJ2-2; D gene uncertain. The CDR3 has 17 residues. Trimming cost V 3 bases and J 0 bases, with 14 bases left between them. Germline V gives CDR1 LGHNA, CDR2 YNFKEQ. Here the CDR3 reads CASSHQAADANTGELFF. CDR3 in DNA: TGTGCCAGCAGCCATCAGGCGGCGGACGCGAACACCGGGGAGCTGTTTTTT.

The table lists this clone with a few counts. The gene calls are TRBV11-1 and TRBJ2-7, with TRBD2 identical over 9 bases. Germline CDR1 and CDR2: SGHAT and FQDESV (reference sequence). The V segment lost 2 bases and the J segment 5 bases; nucleotides outside the gene matches: 7. The CDR3 contains 15 residues. The CDR3 DNA sequence: TGTGCCAGCAGCTTAAGGCGCGGGAGGGCCGACGAGCAGTACTTC. Residues: CASSLRRGRADEQYF.

This sequence joins TRBV7-9 and TRBJ2-1; 9 nucleotides agree with TRBD2. The ends lost 5 bases at V and 12 bases at J; junction bases unmatched: 8. This CDR3 contains 13 residues. The V gene's germline CDR1 is SEHNR and CDR2 FQNEAQ (reference sequence). The CDR3 spells CASSPGTSSRQFF. The CDR3 DNA reads TGTGCCAGCAGCCCCGGGACTAGCAGCCGGCAGTTCTTC. Full variable domain (remainder filled in from reference TRBV7-9 and TRBJ2-1): DTGVSQNPRHKITKRGQNVTFRCDPISEHNRLYWYRQTLGQGPEFLTYFQNEAQLEKSRLLSDRFSAERPKGSFSTLEIQRTEQGDSAMYLCASSPGTSSRQFFGPGTRLTVL.

The V call is TRBV10-3, the J call TRBJ1-1; D is perhaps TRBD1 (5 bases). The CDR3 length is 17 residues. Trimming shortened V by 0 bases and J by 1 base, and 15 bases separated the two germline ends. CDR1 is ENHRY, CDR2 SYGVKD, per germline. CDR3 sequence reads: CAISESRGSAANTEAFF. The CDR3 bases are TGTGCCATCAGTGAGTCTAGGGGTTCGGCAGCGAACACTGAAGCTTTCTTT.

Only a few counts were recorded for this clone. This rearrangement joins TRBV18 to TRBJ2-7; the D gene could be TRBD1 or TRBD2 (5 bases each). The CDR3 loop spans 13 amino acids. The germline V and J ends were trimmed by 3 bases and 3 bases, with 9 bases remaining between them. The germline V gene has CDR1 KGHSH and CDR2 LQKENI. The CDR3 reads CASSPRDGYEQYF. The CDR3 DNA is TGTGCCAGCTCACCTCGGGACGGCTACGAGCAGTACTTC.

The chain employs TRBV7-2 and TRBJ2-3; D is uncertain. Between the trimmed V and J ends, which lost 6 bases and 5 bases, there was a span of 12 bases. The CDR3 extends over 13 amino acids. Germline V CDR1 and CDR2: SGHTA, FQGNSA. The CDR3 DNA is TGTGCCAGCAGGGTAGAGAGCGAAGATACGCAGTATTTT. Its translation is CASRVESEDTQYF.

This rearrangement joins TRBV5-6 to TRBJ2-7; the match to TRBD1 covers 9 bases. The trim removed 3 bases at V and 3 bases at J, leaving 4 bases unmatched. This CDR3 region has 14 residues. Germline V gene data show CDR1 as SGHDT and CDR2 as YYEEEE. CDR3 protein: CASSYRGLDYEQYF. The CDR3 DNA sequence: TGTGCCAGCAGCTACAGGGGGCTCGACTACGAGCAGTACTTC. Based on the CDR3 plus reference TRBV5-6 and TRBJ2-7, the full variable domain is DAGVTQSPTHLIKTRGQQVTLRCSPKSGHDTVSWYQQALGQGPQFIFQYYEEEERQRGNFPDRFSGHQFPNYSSELNVNALLLGDSALYLCASSYRGLDYEQYFGPGTRLTVT.

V usage is TRBV9 and J usage is TRBJ2-5, with D possibly being TRBD2 (6 bases). V was clipped by 4 bases and J by 5 bases, with 15 bases between them. Germline V gives CDR1 SGDLS, CDR2 YYNGEE. The CDR3 runs to 14 residues. The CDR3 reads CASSPSTRFETQYF. As DNA, the CDR3 is TGTGCCAGCAGCCCTTCGACTAGATTCGAGACCCAGTACTTC.

V usage is TRBV13 and J usage is TRBJ2-7; D not resolved. Germline V CDR1 and CDR2: PRHDT, FYEKMQ (reference sequence). CDR3 size: 15 residues. Trimming took 1 base from V and 0 from J, leaving 10 bases between them. The CDR3 DNA reads as TGTGCCAGCAGCTTAGACGGCTCGCTCTCCTACGAGCAGTACTTC. As protein: CASSLDGSLSYEQYF.

With respect to this clone: At one end, the junction sequence differs from germline, possibly due to a read error. This rearrangement joins TRBV5-1 to TRBJ2-5; TRBD1 might be the D (5 bases). The CDR3 totals 15 residues. Germline V gives CDR1 SGHRS, CDR2 YFSETQ. The CDR3 loop is CASSIGWGYPEAQYF. The CDR3 region has the DNA TGCGCCAGCAGCATAGGCTGGGGCTACCCAGAGGCCCAGTACTTC.

This clone was counted only a few times. This chain links TRBV9 with TRBJ2-1; no clear D. Germline lookup yields CDR1 SGDLS and CDR2 YYNGEE. There are 12 residues in the CDR3. The V end lost 3 bases, the J end lost 7 bases, and 8 bases lay between the germline ends. CDR3 sequence (DNA): TGTGCCAGCAGCGGAAAGGAGAATGAGCAGTTCTTC. It yields the protein CASSGKENEQFF.

The chain has TRBV7-2 and TRBJ2-3; D might be TRBD2 (6 bases). The V and J ends lost 2 bases and 12 bases respectively, with 18 bases between them. Germline V CDR1 and CDR2: SGHTA, FQGNSA. This CDR3 has 14 residues. CDR3 in DNA: TGTGCCAGCAGCTTACACGGGCGGGGACCCAGTCAGTATTTT. It is translated as CASSLHGRGPSQYF.

The gene calls are TRBV5-1 and TRBJ2-5, with 9 bases identical to TRBD2. This CDR3 is 17 amino acids long. Germline V CDR1 and CDR2: SGHRS, YFSETQ. J was trimmed by 2 bases and V by 0 bases; bases with no gene match: 8. For the CDR3, the DNA is TGCGCCAGCAGCTTGGCCTCGCGACTAGCGGCACAAGAGACCCAGTACTTC. Translation gives CASSLASRLAAQETQYF.

The table lists this clone with a count of one. The J gene is TRBJ1-5, the V gene TRBV15, with 7 bases that match TRBD1. The V gene's germline CDR1 is LNHNV and CDR2 YYDKDF (reference sequence). Trimming at V came to 2 bases and at J to 4 bases, leaving 5 bases not matched to a gene. The CDR3 consists of 15 residues. CDR3 nucleotides: TGTGCCACCAGCAGACCGGGACAGAGAAATCAGCCCCAGCATTTT. It yields the protein CATSRPGQRNQPQHF.

This chain joins TRBV28 and TRBJ2-4, with a weak D call TRBD2 (5 bases). The CDR3 is made up of 15 amino acids. CDR1 and CDR2 from the germline V gene are MDHEN and SYDVKM. The germline V and J ends were trimmed by 4 bases and 6 bases, with 16 bases remaining between them. The CDR3 DNA sequence: TGTGCCAGCAGTTCGGGGTTCCAGGAGGTAAACATTCAGTACTTC. It is translated as CASSSGFQEVNIQYF.

The V and J genes are TRBV27 and TRBJ1-2, with no clear D. The germline V gene encodes CDR1 MNHEY and CDR2 SMNVEV (reference sequence). V lost 10 bases and J 5 bases, leaving 11 bases between the germline ends. The CDR3 consists of 11 residues. The DNA of the CDR3 is TGTGCCACCTTGAAACTGTATGGCTACACCTTC. This gives the protein CATLKLYGYTF.

The rearrangement joins TRBV27 to TRBJ2-2, with D perhaps being TRBD1 or TRBD2 (6 bases each). V was shortened by 2 bases and J by 4 bases, with 8 bases between the two germline ends. CDR1 is MNHEY, CDR2 SMNVEV, per germline (reference sequence). This CDR3 region has 14 residues. Written as DNA, the CDR3 is TGTGCCAGCAGTTTAGGAGGGGGCACCGGGGAGCTGTTTTTT. Its translation: CASSLGGGTGELFF.

This rearrangement joins TRBV4-1 to TRBJ2-7; unclear D gene. This CDR3 has 12 amino acids. Trimming cost V 1 base and J 6 bases, with 7 bases left between them. Germline CDR1 MGHRA, CDR2 YSYEKL. The CDR3 nucleotides read TGCGCCAGCAGCCAAGCGATGGGCGAGCAGTACTTC. This sequence encodes CASSQAMGEQYF.

The chain recombines TRBV11-3 with TRBJ1-2; D remains ambiguous. V lost 0 bases and J lost 4, with 12 bases in between. CDR1 and CDR2 (germline): SGHNT, YENEEA. The CDR3 runs 15 residues. The CDR3 loop reads CASSLDSQNLYGYTF. CDR3 nucleotides: TGTGCCAGCAGCTTAGACAGCCAGAATCTCTATGGCTACACCTTC. The complete variable domain, with remaining parts taken from reference TRBV11-3 and TRBJ1-2, reads EAGVVQSPRYKIIEKKQPVAFWCNPISGHNTLYWYLQNLGQGPELLIRYENEEAVDDSQLPKDRFSAERLKGVDSTLKIQPAELGDSAVYLCASSLDSQNLYGYTFGSGTRLTVV.

The chain carries TRBV7-9 and TRBJ1-1; the D gene is possibly TRBD1 (6 bases). Between the trimmed V and J ends, which lost 5 bases and 5 bases, there was a span of 15 bases. CDR3 length equals 14 residues. Per the germline V gene, CDR1 is SEHNR and CDR2 is FQNEAQ (reference sequence). CDR3 region: CASSRAGAGTEAFF. In DNA form, the CDR3 reads TGTGCCAGCAGCCGCGCGGGGGCTGGAACTGAAGCTTTCTTT. Filled out from reference TRBV7-9 and TRBJ1-1, the complete variable domain reads DTGVSQNPRHKITKRGQNVTFRCDPISEHNRLYWYRQTLGQGPEFLTYFQNEAQLEKSRLLSDRFSAERPKGSFSTLEIQRTEQGDSAMYLCASSRAGAGTEAFFGQGTRLTVV.

The V gene is TRBV11-3, the J gene TRBJ2-7; 9 bases fit TRBD1. The CDR3 sequence is 14 residues long. The junction had 4 bases not matched to a gene; V was cut back by 2 bases and J by 5 bases. Looked up from germline, CDR1 is SGHNT and CDR2 is YENEEA. CDR3 loop: CASSLRDREDEQYF. DNA of the CDR3: TGTGCCAGCAGCTTAAGGGACAGGGAAGACGAGCAGTACTTC.

The chain combines TRBV7-2 with TRBJ2-7, with 8 bases lining up with TRBD2. With 1 base clipped from V and 0 bases from J, the junction kept 2 bases outside the gene matches. The CDR3 contains 15 residues. Germline V gives CDR1 SGHTA, CDR2 FQGNSA. CDR3 region: CASSLVSGSSYEQYF. The CDR3 bases are TGTGCCAGCAGCTTAGTGAGCGGGAGCTCCTACGAGCAGTACTTC.

This chain links TRBV5-6 with TRBJ2-7, with 7 bases aligning to TRBD2. In germline, CDR1 is SGHDT, CDR2 YYEEEE. CDR3 length: 15 residues. Trimming took 3 bases from V and 3 from J; bases not matched to a gene: 9. This chain's CDR3 is CASSYSSGRYYEQYF. The CDR3 DNA reads TGTGCCAGCAGCTACTCTAGCGGCCGATACTACGAGCAGTACTTC.

The J gene is TRBJ2-7, the V gene TRBV25-1, with 7 bases aligning to TRBD2. This CDR3 contains 15 residues. J lost 5 bases, V lost 6 bases, and 13 bases had no gene match. Germline lookup yields CDR1 MGHDK and CDR2 SYGVNS. The DNA for the CDR3 is TGTGCCAGCAGCGCCGCCCTCGCGGGAGACGACGAGCAGTACTTC. Its protein is CASSAALAGDDEQYF.

This clone was seen repeatedly, ten times or more. The chain has TRBV19 and TRBJ1-5; TRBD1 agrees at 8 bases. CDR1 and CDR2 (germline): LNHDA, SQIVND (reference sequence). V trimming: 5 bases; J trimming: 1 base; junction bases outside the gene matches: 7. This CDR3 is built from 16 residues. CDR3 nucleotides: TGTGCCAGTAGTTCACAGGGGGTGTTAAGCAATCAGCCCCAGCATTTT. It encodes CASSSQGVLSNQPQHF.

This chain links TRBV7-9 with TRBJ2-3; the D gene is possibly TRBD2 (5 bases). The germline V and J ends were trimmed by 5 bases and 0 bases, with 15 bases remaining between them. The germline gives CDR1 SEHNR, CDR2 FQNEAQ (reference sequence). The length of the CDR3 is 16 residues. The CDR3 spells CASSPAGPESTDTQYF. The CDR3 DNA follows: TGTGCCAGCAGCCCCGCGGGCCCCGAGAGCACAGATACGCAGTATTTT.

The rearrangement uses TRBV5-6 and TRBJ2-7; no clear D gene. This CDR3 is built from 16 residues. Germline V CDR1 and CDR2: SGHDT, YYEEEE. Between the trimmed V and J ends, which lost 4 bases and 0 bases, there was a span of 17 bases. As DNA, the CDR3 is TGTGCCAGCAGCCCCGCGCTGGGCAGCTCCTCCTACGAGCAGTACTTC. It encodes CASSPALGSSSYEQYF.

The chain is built from TRBV11-2 and TRBJ2-5; D is unresolved. Trimming pared 2 bases from V and 5 bases from J, leaving 12 bases between. CDR1 and CDR2 (germline): SGHAT, FQNNGV. CDR3 size: 14 residues. CDR3: CASSLTVGMETQYF. For the CDR3, the DNA is TGTGCCAGCAGCTTAACAGTGGGGATGGAGACCCAGTACTTC.